This is a list of T cell receptor beta chains from one sample in a study of regulatory T cells in long-lasting Graves disease. MiXCR, applied by TCRdb to the multiplex PCR reads, yields one record per CDR3 protein. The profile covers 650,000 to 850,000 distinct CDR3 sequences, with around 30% appearing a single time and about 42% taken by the ten largest. The sequencing here drew on peripheral blood mononuclear cells (PBMCs), taken when the disease was refractory, from a patient treated with antithyroid drugs. These receptors all come from a female donor with Graves disease. CDR3s include the opening cysteine and the closing phenylalanine or tryptophan. Each record gives: J gene, D gene, clone size, V gene, CDR3 DNA, CDR3 protein. A D gene is named only where the DNA matches it firmly. Only some rows state a clone size, as once, few, many or a class for expanded clones.

j_gene: TRBJ2-7
d_gene: TRBD1
abundance: few
v_gene: TRBV28
CDR3nt: TGTGCCAGTGCATGGACAGGGGCCTACGAGCAGTACTTC
CDR3aa: CASAWTGAYEQYF

j_gene: TRBJ1-1
d_gene: TRBD1
abundance: .
v_gene: TRBV5-5
CDR3nt: TGTGCCAGCAGCGCTAGACAGGGGAGGGAAGCTTTCTTT
CDR3aa: CASSARQGREAFF

j_gene: TRBJ2-5
d_gene: .
abundance: .
v_gene: TRBV6-2/TRBV6-3
CDR3nt: TGTGCCAGCAGTTACTTCGGGCAGGGGGAGACCCAGTACTTC
CDR3aa: CASSYFGQGETQYF

j_gene: TRBJ1-5
d_gene: .
abundance: few
v_gene: TRBV6-1
CDR3nt: TGTGCCAGCAGTCGCACCACTAATAGCAATCAGCCCCAGCATTTT
CDR3aa: CASSRTTNSNQPQHF

j_gene: TRBJ1-5
d_gene: .
abundance: .
v_gene: TRBV27
CDR3nt: TGTGCCAGCAGAAGGGTCGGGCCCCAGCATTTT
CDR3aa: CASRRVGPQHF

j_gene: TRBJ1-1
d_gene: .
abundance: .
v_gene: TRBV7-6
CDR3nt: TGTGCCAGCAGCCCCGGGGGGGGTGGGGGCGCCGGAATGAACACTGAAGCTTTCTTT
CDR3aa: CASSPGGGGGAGMNTEAFF

j_gene: TRBJ1-1
d_gene: .
abundance: .
v_gene: TRBV5-1
CDR3nt: TGCGCCAGCAGCGTCGACAGCGGTGTGGGGGATGAAGCTTTCTTT
CDR3aa: CASSVDSGVGDEAFF

j_gene: TRBJ1-1
d_gene: .
abundance: many
v_gene: TRBV28
CDR3nt: TGTGCCACCCACCAATTAGGGGTACGGAACACTGAAGCTTTCTTT
CDR3aa: CATHQLGVRNTEAFF

j_gene: TRBJ1-2
d_gene: .
abundance: .
v_gene: TRBV6-9
CDR3nt: TGTGCCAGCAGTTACTCCACACCGGGGACTCCTATGCCCTATGGCTACACCTTC
CDR3aa: CASSYSTPGTPMPYGYTF

j_gene: TRBJ1-2
d_gene: .
abundance: few
v_gene: TRBV27
CDR3nt: TGTGCCAGCAGTCAAACAGGAACCTATGGCTACACCTTC
CDR3aa: CASSQTGTYGYTF

j_gene: TRBJ2-2
d_gene: .
abundance: .
v_gene: TRBV30
CDR3nt: TGTGCCTGGAGTAGAAGACCCGCGAACACCGGGGAGCTGTTTTTT
CDR3aa: CAWSRRPANTGELFF

j_gene: TRBJ1-2
d_gene: TRBD1
abundance: .
v_gene: TRBV28
CDR3nt: TGTGCCAGCAGACCCGGACAGGCGGATGGCTACACCTTC
CDR3aa: CASRPGQADGYTF

j_gene: TRBJ2-5
d_gene: .
abundance: .
v_gene: TRBV6-5
CDR3nt: TGTGCCAGCAGTTACGAAGGGGGGAGGGAGACCCAGTACTTC
CDR3aa: CASSYEGGRETQYF

j_gene: TRBJ2-5
d_gene: .
abundance: many
v_gene: TRBV2
CDR3nt: TGTGCCAGCAGCCTCAACAGGGTCATCCGCCAGACCCAGTACTTC
CDR3aa: CASSLNRVIRQTQYF

j_gene: TRBJ2-7
d_gene: TRBD1
abundance: .
v_gene: TRBV6-1
CDR3nt: TGTGCCAGCAGGGATGTACTCCAACGGGACAGGAGGACCTACGAGCAGTACTTC
CDR3aa: CASRDVLQRDRRTYEQYF

j_gene: TRBJ1-3
d_gene: .
abundance: .
v_gene: TRBV2
CDR3nt: TGTGCCAGCAGGTCGGAGGGCCGCTCTGGGGGAAACACCATATATTTT
CDR3aa: CASRSEGRSGGNTIYF

j_gene: TRBJ1-1
d_gene: .
abundance: .
v_gene: TRBV6-2/TRBV6-3
CDR3nt: TGTGCCAGCCCTGATAGGCGTGAAGGGTCCCTGAACACTGAAGCTTTCTTT
CDR3aa: CASPDRREGSLNTEAFF

j_gene: TRBJ1-4
d_gene: TRBD1
abundance: .
v_gene: TRBV4-1
CDR3nt: TGCGCCAGCAGCCAAGGACAGGGGGCGGTAACTAATGAAAAACTGTTTTTT
CDR3aa: CASSQGQGAVTNEKLFF

j_gene: TRBJ2-1
d_gene: .
abundance: .
v_gene: TRBV7-9
CDR3nt: TGTGCCAGCAGCGCGATGGGGGGCTCCTACAATGAGCAGTTCTTC
CDR3aa: CASSAMGGSYNEQFF

j_gene: TRBJ2-5
d_gene: TRBD2
abundance: few
v_gene: TRBV9
CDR3nt: TGTGCCAGCAGCGTAGATGCTAGCGGGGGACTTAAAGAGACCCAGTACTTC
CDR3aa: CASSVDASGGLKETQYF

j_gene: TRBJ1-2
d_gene: .
abundance: .
v_gene: TRBV10-3
CDR3nt: TGTGCCATCACAGGGAACAGGGACGGCTACACCTTC
CDR3aa: CAITGNRDGYTF

j_gene: TRBJ2-3
d_gene: .
abundance: .
v_gene: TRBV20-1
CDR3nt: TGCAGTGCTAGGGGGCTGCCTAGCACAGATACGCAGTATTTT
CDR3aa: CSARGLPSTDTQYF

j_gene: TRBJ2-5
d_gene: TRBD2
abundance: many
v_gene: TRBV2
CDR3nt: TGTGCCAGCAGTGATCAGCGGGAGATGGAAGAGACCCAGTACTTC
CDR3aa: CASSDQREMEETQYF

j_gene: TRBJ2-7
d_gene: TRBD2
abundance: .
v_gene: TRBV25-1
CDR3nt: TGTGCCAGTGGGACTAGCGGGAGTGGGGAGCAGTACTTC
CDR3aa: CASGTSGSGEQYF

j_gene: TRBJ1-2
d_gene: TRBD1
abundance: few
v_gene: TRBV6-1
CDR3nt: TGTGCCAGCAGGCCAACAGGGGAGTATGGCTACACCTTC
CDR3aa: CASRPTGEYGYTF

j_gene: TRBJ1-3
d_gene: .
abundance: .
v_gene: TRBV20-1
CDR3nt: TGCAGTGCTAGAGATTTGGGGGGGCCGTTTCCCTCTGGAAACACCATATATTTT
CDR3aa: CSARDLGGPFPSGNTIYF

j_gene: TRBJ2-1
d_gene: TRBD2
abundance: .
v_gene: TRBV6-1
CDR3nt: TGTGCCAGCAAGAGTGGCGGGAGTAATGAGCAGTTCTTC
CDR3aa: CASKSGGSNEQFF